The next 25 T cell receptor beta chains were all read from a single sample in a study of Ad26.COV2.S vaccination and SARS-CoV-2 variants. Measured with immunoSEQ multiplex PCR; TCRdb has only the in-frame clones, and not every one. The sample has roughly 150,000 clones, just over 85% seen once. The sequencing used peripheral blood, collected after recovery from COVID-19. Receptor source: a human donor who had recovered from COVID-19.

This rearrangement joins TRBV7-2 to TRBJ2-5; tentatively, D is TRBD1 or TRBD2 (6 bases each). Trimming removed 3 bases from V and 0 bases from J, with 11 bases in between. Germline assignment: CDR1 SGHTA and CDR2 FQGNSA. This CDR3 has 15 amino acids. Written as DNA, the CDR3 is TGTGCCAGCAGCTTTAGGGGGGCCAACCAAGAGACCCAGTACTTC. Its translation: CASSFRGANQETQYF. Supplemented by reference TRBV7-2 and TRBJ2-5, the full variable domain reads GAGVSQSPSNKVTEKGKDVELRCDPISGHTALYWYRQSLGQGLEFLIYFQGNSAPDKSGLPSDRFSAERTGGSVSTLTIQRTQQEDSAVYLCASSFRGANQETQYFGPGTRLLVL.

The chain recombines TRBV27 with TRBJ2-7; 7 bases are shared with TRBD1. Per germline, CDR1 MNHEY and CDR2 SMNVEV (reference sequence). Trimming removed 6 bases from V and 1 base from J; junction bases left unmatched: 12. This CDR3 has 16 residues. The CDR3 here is CASRSLTGVLSYEQYF. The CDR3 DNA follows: TGTGCCAGCAGAAGCCTAACAGGGGTTCTGTCCTACGAGCAGTACTTC.

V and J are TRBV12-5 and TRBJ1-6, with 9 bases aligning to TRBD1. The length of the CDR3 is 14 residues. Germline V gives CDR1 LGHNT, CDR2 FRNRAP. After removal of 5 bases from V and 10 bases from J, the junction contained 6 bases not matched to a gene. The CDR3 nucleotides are TGTGCTAGTGGTCGGGGACAGGGAAGCTCACCCCTCCACTTT. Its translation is CASGRGQGSSPLHF.

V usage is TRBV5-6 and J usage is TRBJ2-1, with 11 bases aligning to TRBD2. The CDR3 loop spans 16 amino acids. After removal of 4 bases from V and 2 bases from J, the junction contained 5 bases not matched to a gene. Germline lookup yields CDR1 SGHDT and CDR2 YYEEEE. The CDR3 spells CASSPLAGGPYNEQFF. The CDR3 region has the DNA TGTGCCAGCAGCCCTCTAGCGGGGGGCCCCTACAATGAGCAGTTCTTC.

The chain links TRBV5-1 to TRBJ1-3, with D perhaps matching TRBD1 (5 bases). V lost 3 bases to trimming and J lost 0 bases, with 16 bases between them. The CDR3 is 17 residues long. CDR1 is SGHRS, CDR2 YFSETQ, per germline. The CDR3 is CASSSLGTFSSGNTIYF. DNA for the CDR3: TGCGCCAGCAGCTCACTCGGGACGTTCAGCTCTGGAAACACCATATATTTT.

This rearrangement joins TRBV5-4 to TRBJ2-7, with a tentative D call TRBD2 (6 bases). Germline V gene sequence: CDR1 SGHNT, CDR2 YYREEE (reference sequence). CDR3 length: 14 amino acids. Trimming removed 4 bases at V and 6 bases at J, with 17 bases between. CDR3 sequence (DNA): TGTGCCAGCAGCGACCGACTAGTCAGCGGCGAGCAGTACTTC. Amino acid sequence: CASSDRLVSGEQYF.

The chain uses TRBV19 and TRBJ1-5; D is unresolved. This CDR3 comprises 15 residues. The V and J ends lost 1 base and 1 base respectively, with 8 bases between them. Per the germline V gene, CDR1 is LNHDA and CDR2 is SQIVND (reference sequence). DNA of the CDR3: TGTGCCAGTAGTATAGCAACTGCAAGCAATCAGCCCCAGCATTTT. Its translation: CASSIATASNQPQHF.

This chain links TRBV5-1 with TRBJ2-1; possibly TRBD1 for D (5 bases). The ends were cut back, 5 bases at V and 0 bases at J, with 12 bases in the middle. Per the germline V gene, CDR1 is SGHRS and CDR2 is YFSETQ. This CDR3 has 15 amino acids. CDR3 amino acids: CASRDSPFSYNEQFF. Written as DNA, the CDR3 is TGCGCCAGCAGAGACAGTCCATTCTCCTACAATGAGCAGTTCTTC.

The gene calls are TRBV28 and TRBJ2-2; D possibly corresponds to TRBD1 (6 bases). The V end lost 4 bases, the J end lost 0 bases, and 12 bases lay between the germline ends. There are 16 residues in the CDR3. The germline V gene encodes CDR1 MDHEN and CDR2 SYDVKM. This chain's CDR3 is CASSSPGHTNTGELFF. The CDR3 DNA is TGTGCCAGCAGTTCACCGGGACATACGAACACCGGGGAGCTGTTTTTT.

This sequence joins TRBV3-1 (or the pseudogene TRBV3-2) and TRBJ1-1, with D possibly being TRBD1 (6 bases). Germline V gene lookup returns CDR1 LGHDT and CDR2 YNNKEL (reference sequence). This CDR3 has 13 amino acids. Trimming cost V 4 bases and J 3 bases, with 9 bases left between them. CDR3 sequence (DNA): TGTGCCAGCAGCCGTAACAGGGACACTGAAGCTTTCTTT. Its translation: CASSRNRDTEAFF.

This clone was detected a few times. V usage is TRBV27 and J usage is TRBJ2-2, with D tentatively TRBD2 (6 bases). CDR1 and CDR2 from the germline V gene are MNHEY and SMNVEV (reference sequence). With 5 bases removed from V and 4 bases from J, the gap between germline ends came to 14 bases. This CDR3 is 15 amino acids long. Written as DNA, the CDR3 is TGTGCCAGCAGTCTTGTGGGAGGAGGCACCGGGGAGCTGTTTTTT. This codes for CASSLVGGGTGELFF.

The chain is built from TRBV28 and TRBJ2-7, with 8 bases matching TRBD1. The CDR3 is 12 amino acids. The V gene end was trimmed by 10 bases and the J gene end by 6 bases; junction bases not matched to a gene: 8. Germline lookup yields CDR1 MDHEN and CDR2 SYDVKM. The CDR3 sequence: CATLRQGTEQYF. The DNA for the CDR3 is TGTGCCACCCTACGACAGGGGACCGAGCAGTACTTC.

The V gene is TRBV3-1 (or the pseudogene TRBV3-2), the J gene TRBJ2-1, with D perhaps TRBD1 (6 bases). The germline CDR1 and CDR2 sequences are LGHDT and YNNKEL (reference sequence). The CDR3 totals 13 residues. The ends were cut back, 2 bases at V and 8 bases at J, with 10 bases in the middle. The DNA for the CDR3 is TGTGCCAGCAGCCAATTGGCAGGGGATGAGCAGTTCTTC. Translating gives CASSQLAGDEQFF.

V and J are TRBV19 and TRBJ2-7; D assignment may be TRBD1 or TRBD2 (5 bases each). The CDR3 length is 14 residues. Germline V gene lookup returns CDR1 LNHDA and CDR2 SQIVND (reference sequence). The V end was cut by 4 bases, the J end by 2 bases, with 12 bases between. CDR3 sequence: CASSRVGTAYEQYF. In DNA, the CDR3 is TGTGCCAGTAGTAGGGTCGGGACGGCCTACGAGCAGTACTTC.

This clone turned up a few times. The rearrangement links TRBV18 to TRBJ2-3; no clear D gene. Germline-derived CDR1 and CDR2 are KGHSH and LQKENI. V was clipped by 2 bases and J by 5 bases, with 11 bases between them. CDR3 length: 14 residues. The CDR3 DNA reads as TGTGCCAGCTCACCATCGTACGTAGAAGATACGCAGTATTTT. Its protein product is CASSPSYVEDTQYF.

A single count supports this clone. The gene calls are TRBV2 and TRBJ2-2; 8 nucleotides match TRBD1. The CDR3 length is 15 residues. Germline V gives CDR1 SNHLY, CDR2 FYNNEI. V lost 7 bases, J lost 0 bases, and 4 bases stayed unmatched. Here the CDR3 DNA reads TGTGCCAGCATCCGACAGGGGTCGAACACCGGGGAGCTGTTTTTT. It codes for CASIRQGSNTGELFF.

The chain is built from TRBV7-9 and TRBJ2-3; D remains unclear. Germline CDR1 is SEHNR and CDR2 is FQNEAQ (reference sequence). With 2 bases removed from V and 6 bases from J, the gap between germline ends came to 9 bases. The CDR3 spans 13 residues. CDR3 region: CASSLLLGDTQYF. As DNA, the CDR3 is TGTGCCAGCAGCTTACTACTCGGGGATACGCAGTATTTT.

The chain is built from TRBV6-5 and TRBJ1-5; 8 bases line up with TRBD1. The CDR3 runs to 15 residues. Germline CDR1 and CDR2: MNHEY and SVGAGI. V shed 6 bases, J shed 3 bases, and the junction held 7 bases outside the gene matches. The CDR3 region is CASSPTGAPNQPQHF. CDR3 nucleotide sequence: TGTGCCAGCAGCCCGACAGGGGCCCCCAATCAGCCCCAGCATTTT.

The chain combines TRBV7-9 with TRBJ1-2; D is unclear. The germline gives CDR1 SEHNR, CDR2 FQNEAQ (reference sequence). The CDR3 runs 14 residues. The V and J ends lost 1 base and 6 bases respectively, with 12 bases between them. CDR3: CASSLGEGYNGYTF. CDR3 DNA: TGTGCCAGCAGCTTAGGTGAGGGATACAATGGCTACACCTTC.

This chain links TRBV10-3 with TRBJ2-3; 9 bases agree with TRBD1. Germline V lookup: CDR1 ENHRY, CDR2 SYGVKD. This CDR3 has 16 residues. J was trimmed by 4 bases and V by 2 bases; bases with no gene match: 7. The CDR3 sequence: CAISEHRGQGPDTQYF. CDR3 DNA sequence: TGTGCCATCAGTGAGCACCGGGGACAGGGACCAGATACGCAGTATTTT.

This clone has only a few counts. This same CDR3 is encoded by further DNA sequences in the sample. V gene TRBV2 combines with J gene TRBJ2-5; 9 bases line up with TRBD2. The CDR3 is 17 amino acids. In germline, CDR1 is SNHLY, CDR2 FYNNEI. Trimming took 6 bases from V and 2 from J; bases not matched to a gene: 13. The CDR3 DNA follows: TGTGCCAGCAGGAAGGCGGGGCTGCGGGGGGGGCAAGAGACCCAGTACTTC. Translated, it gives CASRKAGLRGGQETQYF. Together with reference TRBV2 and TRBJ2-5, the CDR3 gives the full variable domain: EPEVTQTPSHQVTQMGQEVILRCVPISNHLYFYWYRQILGQKVEFLVSFYNNEISEKSEIFDDQFSVERPDGSNFTLKIRSTKLEDSAMYFCASRKAGLRGGQETQYFGPGTRLLVL.

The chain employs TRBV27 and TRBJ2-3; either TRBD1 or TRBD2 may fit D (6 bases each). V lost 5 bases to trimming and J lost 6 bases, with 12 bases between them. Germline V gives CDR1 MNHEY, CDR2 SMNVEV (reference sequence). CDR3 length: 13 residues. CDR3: CASSLGGRDTQYF. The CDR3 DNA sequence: TGTGCCAGCAGTCTAGGGGGGCGCGATACGCAGTATTTT.

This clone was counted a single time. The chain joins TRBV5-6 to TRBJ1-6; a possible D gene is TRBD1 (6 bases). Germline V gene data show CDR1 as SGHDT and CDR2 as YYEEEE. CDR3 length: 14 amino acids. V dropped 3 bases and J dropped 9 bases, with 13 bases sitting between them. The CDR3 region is CASSWRDISSPLHF. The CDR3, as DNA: TGTGCCAGCAGCTGGCGGGACATAAGTTCACCCCTCCACTTT.

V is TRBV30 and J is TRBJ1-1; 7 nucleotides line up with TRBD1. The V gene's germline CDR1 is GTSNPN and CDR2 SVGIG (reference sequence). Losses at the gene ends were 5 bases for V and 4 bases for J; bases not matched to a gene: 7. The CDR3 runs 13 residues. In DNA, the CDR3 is TGTGCCTGGTCAGGGGGGGTGGGCACTGAAGCTTTCTTT. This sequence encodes CAWSGGVGTEAFF.

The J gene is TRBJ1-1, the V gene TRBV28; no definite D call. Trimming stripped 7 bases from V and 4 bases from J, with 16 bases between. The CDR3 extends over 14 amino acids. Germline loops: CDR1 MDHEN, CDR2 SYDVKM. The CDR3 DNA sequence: TGTGCCAGCAACCCTCTGGAGGTGAGCACTGAAGCTTTCTTT. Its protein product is CASNPLEVSTEAFF.